These 8 T cell receptor beta chains were sequenced from one sample in a study of cytomegalovirus exposure and HLA in healthy donors. The PCR employed 60 Vbeta primers together with 13 Jbeta primers. TCRdb keeps only in-frame clones here, not all; method: immunoSEQ multiplex PCR. The sample lists around 150,000 clones, roughly 80% occurring once. Sequenced sample: PBMCs. These receptors were taken from a woman in her 30s in good health and CMV-seropositive.

This clone has more than one count but fewer than ten. The chain recombines TRBV14 with TRBJ2-7; D ambiguous. The CDR3 has 15 amino acids. With 4 bases removed from V and 2 bases from J, the gap between germline ends came to 15 bases. Germline lookup yields CDR1 SGHDN and CDR2 FVKESK. The CDR3 protein is CASSPLQVTPYEQYF. The CDR3 nucleotides are TGTGCCAGCAGCCCCCTTCAGGTTACCCCCTACGAGCAGTACTTC.

J is TRBJ2-1 and V is TRBV6-6; no clear D gene. V shed 4 bases and J shed 9 bases, with 13 bases lying between them. Germline lookup yields CDR1 MNHNY and CDR2 SVGAGI (reference sequence). This CDR3 is built from 13 residues. The DNA for the CDR3 is TGTGCCAGCAGTTCACCTAATTCGTTTGAGCAGTTCTTC. This gives the protein CASSSPNSFEQFF.

The V and J genes are TRBV5-4 and TRBJ2-1, with D possibly being TRBD2 (5 bases). V lost 3 bases and J 6 bases, leaving 10 bases between the germline ends. CDR1 is SGHNT, CDR2 YYREEE, per germline (reference sequence). CDR3 length equals 13 residues. The CDR3 DNA reads TGTGCCAGCAGCTCCCCGGGATTCAATGAGCAGTTCTTC. It is translated as CASSSPGFNEQFF.

The rearrangement links TRBV11-2 to TRBJ2-7; 9 bases are a match to TRBD2. Trimming cost V 1 base and J 2 bases; bases outside gene matches: 9. The CDR3 consists of 17 residues. Germline V gives CDR1 SGHAT, CDR2 FQNNGV. As DNA, the CDR3 is TGTGCCAGCAGCTTAGGAGGGGTAGCGGGGGACGCCTACGAGCAGTACTTC. Protein sequence: CASSLGGVAGDAYEQYF.

This clone was detected a few times. The chain employs TRBV2 and TRBJ1-4, with 9 bases lining up with TRBD1. Unmatched junction bases numbered 4, after V lost 8 bases and J lost 6 bases. The germline gives CDR1 SNHLY, CDR2 FYNNEI. This CDR3 is 13 amino acids long. The CDR3 is CASAGQGDEKLFF. The CDR3 DNA reads as TGTGCCAGCGCGGGACAGGGAGATGAAAAACTGTTTTTT.

This clone has just one count. This chain links TRBV7-6 with TRBJ1-3, with a possible D match to TRBD1 (6 bases). This CDR3 has 17 residues. Trimming left V 5 bases short and J 2 bases short, with 19 bases between. Germline assignment: CDR1 SGHVS and CDR2 FNYEAQ. The CDR3 DNA reads as TGTGCCAGCAGCCAGAATATAGGACAGACCCCTGGAAACACCATATATTTT. This sequence encodes CASSQNIGQTPGNTIYF.

The V and J genes are TRBV10-3 and TRBJ1-3; 9 bases agree with TRBD1. Germline CDR1 is ENHRY and CDR2 is SYGVKD. V gave up 5 bases and J gave up 3 bases; unmatched junction bases: 11. The CDR3 consists of 17 residues. The CDR3 DNA follows: TGTGCCATCAGTATTTCCGGGACAGGGTCGGGTGGAAACACCATATATTTT. Translating gives CAISISGTGSGGNTIYF.

The gene calls are TRBV10-3 and TRBJ2-5; 9 nucleotides line up with TRBD1. CDR1 and CDR2 (germline): ENHRY, SYGVKD. This CDR3 has 13 residues. V lost 7 bases, J lost 5 bases, and 5 bases stayed unmatched. The CDR3 DNA follows: TGTGCCATCAACACAGGGGGCAGCGAGACCCAGTACTTC. Its translation is CAINTGGSETQYF.